A single sample gave rise to the 12 T cell receptor beta chains below, sequenced in a study of blood T cell repertoires in COVID-19. Assay used: immunoSEQ multiplex PCR; TCRdb lists only in-frame clones, some missing. The sample has 300,000 to 350,000 clones; about 92% are singletons. The material sequenced was peripheral blood. All receptors come from a woman aged 60 to 75 with COVID-19, enrolled during active disease.

J is TRBJ2-7 and V is TRBV28; 7 positions match TRBD1. This CDR3 is built from 16 residues. The V and J ends lost 4 bases and 1 base, in that order; junction bases with no gene match: 10. Germline values: CDR1 MDHEN, CDR2 SYDVKM. CDR3 sequence reads: CASSSNRGGKSYEQYF. In DNA, the CDR3 is TGTGCCAGCAGTTCAAACAGGGGCGGAAAGTCCTACGAGCAGTACTTC.

The chain joins TRBV19 to TRBJ1-2; 8 bases map to TRBD1. Germline V gives CDR1 LNHDA, CDR2 SQIVND (reference sequence). There are 14 residues in the CDR3. Trimming cost V 3 bases and J 6 bases; bases outside gene matches: 6. CDR3 DNA sequence: TGTGCCAGTAGTATGGGGGGGACAGGAAATGGCTACACCTTC. The encoded protein is CASSMGGTGNGYTF.

CDR3: CASSQVERAGAFF. DNA for the CDR3: TGTGCCAGCAGCCAAGTAGAGAGGGCTGGAGCTTTCTTT. The chain recombines TRBV3-1 (or the pseudogene TRBV3-2) with TRBJ1-1; D unclear. Germline V lookup: CDR1 LGHDT, CDR2 YNNKEL (reference sequence). The CDR3 is made up of 13 amino acids. Between the trimmed V and J ends, which lost 1 base and 10 bases, there was a span of 13 bases.

The chain combines TRBV19 with TRBJ1-5; tentatively, D is TRBD1 (5 bases). This CDR3 region has 14 residues. V gave up 10 bases and J gave up 3 bases, with 16 bases separating them. CDR1 and CDR2 (germline): LNHDA, SQIVND (reference sequence). CDR3 in amino acids: CATLGQGDNQPQHF. CDR3 sequence (DNA): TGTGCCACCTTGGGGCAGGGCGACAATCAGCCCCAGCATTTT.

The chain couples TRBV4-2 to TRBJ1-4, with D hard to call. The CDR3 is 14 residues long. Germline V CDR1 and CDR2: LGHNA, YNFKEQ. The V end lost 0 bases, the J end lost 8 bases, and 10 bases lay between the germline ends. The CDR3 loop is CASSQDVRSEKLFF. The CDR3 coding sequence is TGTGCCAGCAGCCAAGATGTAAGAAGCGAAAAACTGTTTTTT.

The chain uses TRBV15 and TRBJ2-3, with TRBD1 matching over 8 bases. This CDR3 is built from 18 residues. Germline CDR1 and CDR2: LNHNV and YYDKDF (reference sequence). V gave up 1 base and J gave up 4 bases; unmatched junction bases: 13. CDR3 loop: CATSRGIAGGMKADTQYF. The CDR3 DNA reads as TGTGCCACCAGCAGAGGTATAGCAGGGGGCATGAAAGCAGATACGCAGTATTTT. Together with reference TRBV15 and TRBJ2-3, the CDR3 gives the full variable domain: DAMVIQNPRYQVTQFGKPVTLSCSQTLNHNVMYWYQQKSSQAPKLLFHYYDKDFNNEADTPDNFQSRRPNTSFCFLDIRSPGLGDTAMYLCATSRGIAGGMKADTQYFGPGTRLTVL.

The chain links TRBV28 to TRBJ2-3; 8 nucleotides align to TRBD1. J gave up 0 bases and V 5 bases, and 10 bases lay outside the gene matches. CDR1 and CDR2 (germline): MDHEN, SYDVKM. CDR3 length equals 17 residues. In DNA, the CDR3 is TGTGCCAGCAGTGCCCCAGGACAGGGCCCTAGCACAGATACGCAGTATTTT. Translation: CASSAPGQGPSTDTQYF.

The CDR3 nucleotides read TGTGCCAGTAGTAGGGGACGGCGCGGGGTCTATAATTCACCCCTCCACTTT. The encoded protein is CASSRGRRGVYNSPLHF. The chain employs TRBV19 and TRBJ1-6; a possible D gene is TRBD1 (5 bases). The V and J ends lost 4 bases and 3 bases respectively, with 16 bases between them. This CDR3 comprises 17 residues. The germline V gene has CDR1 LNHDA and CDR2 SQIVND (reference sequence).

The chain couples TRBV19 to TRBJ1-5; perhaps TRBD1 as D (5 bases). The germline V and J ends were trimmed by 10 bases and 4 bases, with 17 bases remaining between them. The CDR3 runs to 14 residues. Germline V gene sequence: CDR1 LNHDA, CDR2 SQIVND (reference sequence). The CDR3 DNA follows: TGTGCCACTCAAGCAGGGCAGGTGAATCAGCCCCAGCATTTT. Translated: CATQAGQVNQPQHF.

This rearrangement joins TRBV4-2 to TRBJ2-6; D gene unclear. V was cut by 4 bases and J by 0 bases, with 10 bases left in between. Germline loops: CDR1 LGHNA, CDR2 YNFKEQ. The CDR3 runs 16 residues. The CDR3 region has the DNA TGTGCCAGCAGCCCCACCCAGAACTCTGGGGCCAACGTCCTGACTTTC. Protein product: CASSPTQNSGANVLTF.

The rearrangement links TRBV18 to TRBJ1-4, with TRBD1 identical over 7 bases. The J segment lost 7 bases and the V segment lost 5 bases, leaving 7 bases of the junction unmatched. From germline, CDR1 is KGHSH and CDR2 LQKENI. The CDR3 runs to 14 residues. CDR3 sequence: CASSTQGIGEKLFF. Written as DNA, the CDR3 is TGTGCCAGCTCAACACAGGGGATTGGTGAAAAACTGTTTTTT.

This rearrangement joins TRBV14 to TRBJ2-7; TRBD1 might be the D (6 bases). CDR1 SGHDN and CDR2 FVKESK come from the germline V gene. Trimming pared 7 bases from V and 3 bases from J, leaving 13 bases between. The CDR3 totals 13 residues. CDR3 sequence (DNA): TGTGCCAGCAACGAACAGGGAGACTACGAGCAGTACTTC. This codes for CASNEQGDYEQYF.